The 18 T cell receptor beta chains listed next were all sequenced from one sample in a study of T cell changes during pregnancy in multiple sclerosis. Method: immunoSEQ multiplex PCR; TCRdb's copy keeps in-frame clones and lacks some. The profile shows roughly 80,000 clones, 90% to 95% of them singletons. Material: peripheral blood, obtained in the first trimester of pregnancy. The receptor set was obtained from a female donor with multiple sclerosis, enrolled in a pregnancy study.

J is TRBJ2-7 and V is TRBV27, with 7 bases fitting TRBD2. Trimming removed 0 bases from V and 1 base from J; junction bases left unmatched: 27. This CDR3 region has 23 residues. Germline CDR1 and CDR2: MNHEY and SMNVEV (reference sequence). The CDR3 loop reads CASSLSIMSVVVGSRGESYEQYF. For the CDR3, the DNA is TGTGCCAGCAGTTTATCGATAATGAGTGTGGTGGTCGGGAGCCGGGGGGAGTCCTACGAGCAGTACTTC.

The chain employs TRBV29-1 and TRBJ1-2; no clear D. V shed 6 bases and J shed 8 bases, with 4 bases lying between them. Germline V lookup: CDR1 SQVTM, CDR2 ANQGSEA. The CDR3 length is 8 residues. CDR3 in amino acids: CSVEGYTF. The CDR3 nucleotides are TGCAGCGTGGAGGGCTACACCTTC.

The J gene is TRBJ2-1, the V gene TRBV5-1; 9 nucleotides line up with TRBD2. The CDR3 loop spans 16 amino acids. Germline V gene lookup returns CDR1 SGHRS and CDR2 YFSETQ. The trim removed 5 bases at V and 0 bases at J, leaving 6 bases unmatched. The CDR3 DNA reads TGCGCCAGCAGTTCTAGCGGGGTTGACTCCTACAATGAGCAGTTCTTC. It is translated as CASSSSGVDSYNEQFF.

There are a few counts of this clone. The CDR3 reads CASSVRVSGPNTGELFF. The CDR3 DNA reads TGTGCCAGCAGCGTAAGGGTTAGCGGGCCGAACACCGGGGAGCTGTTTTTT. The V and J genes are TRBV9 and TRBJ2-2; 7 bases agree with TRBD2. This CDR3 is 17 amino acids long. Germline loops: CDR1 SGDLS, CDR2 YYNGEE. J was trimmed by 0 bases and V by 1 base; bases with no gene match: 6.

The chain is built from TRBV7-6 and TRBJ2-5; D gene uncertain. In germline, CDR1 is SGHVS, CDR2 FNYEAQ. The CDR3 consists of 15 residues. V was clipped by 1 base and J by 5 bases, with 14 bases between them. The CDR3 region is CASSLEGQVGETQYF. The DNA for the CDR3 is TGTGCCAGCAGCTTAGAAGGTCAGGTTGGGGAGACCCAGTACTTC.

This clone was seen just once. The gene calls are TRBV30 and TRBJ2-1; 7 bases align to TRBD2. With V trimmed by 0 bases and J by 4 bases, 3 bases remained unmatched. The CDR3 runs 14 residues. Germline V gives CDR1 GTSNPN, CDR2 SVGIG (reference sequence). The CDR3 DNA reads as TGTGCCTGGAGTGTCCCCGGGGGGTACAATGAGCAGTTCTTC. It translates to CAWSVPGGYNEQFF. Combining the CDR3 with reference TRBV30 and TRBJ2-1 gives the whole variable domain SQTIHQWPATLVQPVGSPLSLECTVEGTSNPNLYWYRQAAGRGLQLLFYSVGIGQISSEVPQNLSASRPQDRQFILSSKKLLLSDSGFYLCAWSVPGGYNEQFFGPGTRLTVL.

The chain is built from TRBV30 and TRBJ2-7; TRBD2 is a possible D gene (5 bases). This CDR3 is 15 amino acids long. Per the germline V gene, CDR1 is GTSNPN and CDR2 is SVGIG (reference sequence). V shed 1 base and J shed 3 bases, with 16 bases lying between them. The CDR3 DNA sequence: TGTGCCTGGAGTGAAAGACTAATTCGAAACTACGAGCAGTACTTC. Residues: CAWSERLIRNYEQYF.

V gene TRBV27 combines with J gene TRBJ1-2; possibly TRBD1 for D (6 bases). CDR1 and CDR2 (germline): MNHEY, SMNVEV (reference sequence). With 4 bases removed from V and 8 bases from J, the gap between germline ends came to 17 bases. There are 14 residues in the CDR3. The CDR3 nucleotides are TGTGCCAGCAGTTCTAGGACAGACTCTAAAGGCTACACCTTC. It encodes CASSSRTDSKGYTF.

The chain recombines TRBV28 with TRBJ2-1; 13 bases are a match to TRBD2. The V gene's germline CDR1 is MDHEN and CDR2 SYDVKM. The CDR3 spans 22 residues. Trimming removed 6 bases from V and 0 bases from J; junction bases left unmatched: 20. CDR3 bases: TGTGCCAGCAGCTATAATCTCCCGGGACTAGCGGGGTCCCCGAGCTCCTACAATGAGCAGTTCTTC. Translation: CASSYNLPGLAGSPSSYNEQFF.

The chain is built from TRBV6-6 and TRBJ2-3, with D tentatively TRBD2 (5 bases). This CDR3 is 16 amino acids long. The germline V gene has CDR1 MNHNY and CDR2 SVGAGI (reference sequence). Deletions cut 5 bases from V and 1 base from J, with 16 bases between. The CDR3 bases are TGTGCCAGCAGTCCTCCGGGAAACTCTCGCACAGATACGCAGTATTTT. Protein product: CASSPPGNSRTDTQYF.

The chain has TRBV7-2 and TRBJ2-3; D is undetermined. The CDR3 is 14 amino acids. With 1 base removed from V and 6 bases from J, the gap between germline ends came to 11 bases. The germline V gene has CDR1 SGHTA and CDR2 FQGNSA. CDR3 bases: TGTGCCAGCAGCTTAGGTAGTGGTTCGGATACGCAGTATTTT. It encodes CASSLGSGSDTQYF.

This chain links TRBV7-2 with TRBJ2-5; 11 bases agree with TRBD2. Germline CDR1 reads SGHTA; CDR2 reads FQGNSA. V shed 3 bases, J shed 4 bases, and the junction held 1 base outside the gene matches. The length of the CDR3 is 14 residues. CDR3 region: CASSFGTSGETQYF. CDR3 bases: TGTGCCAGCAGCTTTGGGACTAGCGGAGAGACCCAGTACTTC.

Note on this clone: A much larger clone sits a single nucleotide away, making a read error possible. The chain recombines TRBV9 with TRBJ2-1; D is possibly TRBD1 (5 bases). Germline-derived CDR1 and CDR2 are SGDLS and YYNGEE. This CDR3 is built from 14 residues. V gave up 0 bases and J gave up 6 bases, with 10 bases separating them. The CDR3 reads CASSVAYRSNEQFF. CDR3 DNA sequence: TGTGCCAGCAGCGTAGCTTACAGGAGCAATGAGCAGTTCTTC.

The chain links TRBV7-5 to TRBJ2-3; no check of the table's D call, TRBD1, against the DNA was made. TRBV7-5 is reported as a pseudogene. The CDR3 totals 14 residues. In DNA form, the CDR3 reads TGTGTCAGAAGGACAGGGAATCTTACAGATACGCAGTATTTT. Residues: CVRRTGNLTDTQYF.

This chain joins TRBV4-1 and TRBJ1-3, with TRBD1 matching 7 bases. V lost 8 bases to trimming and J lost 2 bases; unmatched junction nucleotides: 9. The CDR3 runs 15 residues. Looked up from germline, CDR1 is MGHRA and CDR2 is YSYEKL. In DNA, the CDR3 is TGCGCCAGCCAATCGTCTGGGACAGCTGGAAACACCATATATTTT. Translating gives CASQSSGTAGNTIYF.

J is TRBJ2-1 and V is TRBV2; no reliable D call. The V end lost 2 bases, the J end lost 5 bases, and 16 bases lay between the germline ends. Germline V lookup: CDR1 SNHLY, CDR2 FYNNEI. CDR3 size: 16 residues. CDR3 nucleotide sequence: TGTGCCAGCAGTGAATGGGTAGCTCGGAGTGACAATGAGCAGTTCTTC. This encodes CASSEWVARSDNEQFF.

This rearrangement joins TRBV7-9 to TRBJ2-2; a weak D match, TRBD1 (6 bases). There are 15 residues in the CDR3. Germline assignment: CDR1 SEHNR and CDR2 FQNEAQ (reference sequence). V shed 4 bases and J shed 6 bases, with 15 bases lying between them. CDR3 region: CASSYREFSPGELFF. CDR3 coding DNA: TGTGCCAGCAGCTACAGGGAGTTTAGTCCCGGGGAGCTGTTTTTT.

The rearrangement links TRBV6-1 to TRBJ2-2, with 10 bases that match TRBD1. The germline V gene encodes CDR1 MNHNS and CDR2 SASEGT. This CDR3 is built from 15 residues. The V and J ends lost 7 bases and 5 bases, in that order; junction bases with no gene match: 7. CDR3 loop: CASTRRTGGTGELFF. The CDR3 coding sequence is TGTGCCAGCACCAGGAGGACAGGGGGTACCGGGGAGCTGTTTTTT.